One sample yielded the 8 T cell receptor beta chains listed below, sequenced in a study of cytomegalovirus exposure and HLA in healthy donors. The PCR employed 60 Vbeta primers together with 13 Jbeta primers. Sequenced by immunoSEQ multiplex PCR; TCRdb stores in-frame clones only, minus some. The sample includes about 130,000 clones, roughly 78% of them seen just once. The sequenced material came from PBMCs. These receptors came from a man aged 25-45 years in good health.

This rearrangement joins TRBV2 to TRBJ1-2; 8 bases fit TRBD1. This CDR3 comprises 12 residues. V shed 6 bases and J 6 bases; nucleotides not matched to a gene: 3. CDR1 is SNHLY, CDR2 FYNNEI, per germline. CDR3 sequence reads: CASSGQGDGYTF. In nucleotides, the CDR3 is TGTGCCAGCAGCGGACAGGGAGATGGCTACACCTTC.

The chain uses TRBV7-3 and TRBJ2-3; D gene ambiguous. The CDR3 spans 14 residues. Germline V gene sequence: CDR1 SGHTA, CDR2 FQGTGA. V was clipped by 2 bases and J by 1 base, with 7 bases between them. As DNA, the CDR3 is TGTGCCAGCAGCTTAGTTGGAGGCACAGATACGCAGTATTTT. Its translation is CASSLVGGTDTQYF.

The chain employs TRBV7-9 and TRBJ2-5, with unresolved D. With the DNA end fitting TRBJ2-7 better, the J assignment may be wrong. CDR1 SEHNR and CDR2 FQNEAQ come from the germline V gene (reference sequence). The CDR3 is 12 amino acids. The CDR3 DNA is TGTGCCAGCAGCTTAGGGGACTACGAGCAGTACTTC. Its translation: CASSLGDYEQYF.

The chain is built from TRBV9 and TRBJ2-7, with TRBD2 matching 8 bases. This CDR3 comprises 15 residues. Per germline, CDR1 SGDLS and CDR2 YYNGEE. Trimming at V came to 3 bases and at J to 3 bases, leaving 8 bases not matched to a gene. The CDR3 nucleotides are TGTGCCAGCAGCGCGTTCAGCGGGAGAGACTACGAGCAGTACTTC. This gives the protein CASSAFSGRDYEQYF.

The V and J genes are TRBV5-1 and TRBJ1-6; no firm D call. V was trimmed by 0 bases and J by 5 bases, leaving 15 bases between them. This CDR3 comprises 17 residues. Germline CDR1 and CDR2: SGHRS and YFSETQ. Here the CDR3 reads CASSLEGGPSNNSPLHF. The CDR3 bases are TGCGCCAGCAGCTTGGAGGGAGGACCTTCAAATAATTCACCCCTCCACTTT.

The V call is TRBV9, the J call TRBJ1-1; D gene unclear. V was shortened by 4 bases and J by 3 bases, with 19 bases between the two germline ends. This CDR3 has 16 amino acids. Germline lookup yields CDR1 SGDLS and CDR2 YYNGEE. CDR3 DNA sequence: TGTGCCAGCAGCCCCCACGGTGGCGGGGTGGACACTGAAGCTTTCTTT. Translating it yields CASSPHGGGVDTEAFF.

The chain carries TRBV29-1 and TRBJ2-1, with unresolved D. Germline CDR1 is SQVTM and CDR2 is ANQGSEA. The CDR3 extends over 13 amino acids. Between the trimmed V and J ends, which lost 4 bases and 6 bases, there was a span of 13 bases. This chain's CDR3 is CSVAPGFGNEQFF. CDR3 sequence (DNA): TGCAGCGTTGCCCCCGGTTTCGGCAATGAGCAGTTCTTC.

This clone has only one observation. The chain combines TRBV18 with TRBJ2-7, with a possible D match to TRBD1 (7 bases). The CDR3 is 15 residues long. V was clipped by 3 bases and J by 0 bases, with 12 bases between them. CDR1 is KGHSH and CDR2 is LQKENI in the germline V gene. This chain's CDR3 is CASSPGGTASYEQYF. DNA for the CDR3: TGTGCCAGCTCACCGGGCGGGACAGCCTCCTACGAGCAGTACTTC.